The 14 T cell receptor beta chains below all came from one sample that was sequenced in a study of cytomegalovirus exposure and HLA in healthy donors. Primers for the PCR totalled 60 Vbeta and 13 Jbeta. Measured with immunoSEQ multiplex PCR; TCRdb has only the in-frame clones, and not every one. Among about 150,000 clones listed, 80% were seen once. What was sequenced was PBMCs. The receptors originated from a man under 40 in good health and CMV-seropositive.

The CDR3 DNA reads TGTGCCAGCAGTGAATCTGTCCAGCCCCAGCATTTT. Translation: CASSESVQPQHF. The chain is built from TRBV2 and TRBJ1-5; D gene ambiguous. Germline V gives CDR1 SNHLY, CDR2 FYNNEI. This CDR3 is built from 12 residues. The V end was cut by 2 bases, the J end by 7 bases, with 6 bases between. Variable domain in full (rest from reference TRBV2 and TRBJ1-5): EPEVTQTPSHQVTQMGQEVILRCVPISNHLYFYWYRQILGQKVEFLVSFYNNEISEKSEIFDDQFSVERPDGSNFTLKIRSTKLEDSAMYFCASSESVQPQHFGDGTRLSIL.

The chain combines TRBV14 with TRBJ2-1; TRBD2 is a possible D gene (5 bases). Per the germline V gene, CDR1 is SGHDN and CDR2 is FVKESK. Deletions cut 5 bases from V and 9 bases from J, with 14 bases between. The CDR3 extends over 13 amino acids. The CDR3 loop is CASSGLSGVEQFF. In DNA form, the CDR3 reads TGTGCCAGCAGCGGACTGTCTGGTGTTGAGCAGTTCTTC.

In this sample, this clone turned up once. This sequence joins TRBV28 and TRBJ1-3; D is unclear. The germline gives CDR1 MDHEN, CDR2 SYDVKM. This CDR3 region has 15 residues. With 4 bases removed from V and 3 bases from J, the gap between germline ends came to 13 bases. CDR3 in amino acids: CASSWARGSGNTIYF. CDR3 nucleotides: TGTGCCAGCAGTTGGGCCAGAGGGAGTGGAAACACCATATATTTT.

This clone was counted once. The CDR3 DNA sequence: TGTGCCAGCATCCCATCGGGGGGGACCGGGGCTGAAGCTTTCTTT. Translation gives CASIPSGGTGAEAFF. The V gene is TRBV28, the J gene TRBJ1-1; possible D gene TRBD1, 5 bases. The germline CDR1 and CDR2 sequences are MDHEN and SYDVKM. The CDR3 has 15 residues. V was clipped by 7 bases and J by 6 bases, with 21 bases between them.

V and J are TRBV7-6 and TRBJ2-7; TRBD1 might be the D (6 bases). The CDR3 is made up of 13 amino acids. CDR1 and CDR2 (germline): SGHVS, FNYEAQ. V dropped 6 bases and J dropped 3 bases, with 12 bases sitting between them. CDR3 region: CASSHGTYYEQYF. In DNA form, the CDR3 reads TGTGCCAGCAGTCACGGGACATACTACGAGCAGTACTTC.

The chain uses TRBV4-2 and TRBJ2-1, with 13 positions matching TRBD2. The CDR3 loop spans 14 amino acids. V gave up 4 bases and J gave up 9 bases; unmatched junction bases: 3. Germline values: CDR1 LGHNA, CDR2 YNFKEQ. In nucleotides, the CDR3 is TGTGCCAGCAGCCTCGGACTAGCGGGAGTTGAGCAGTTCTTC. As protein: CASSLGLAGVEQFF.

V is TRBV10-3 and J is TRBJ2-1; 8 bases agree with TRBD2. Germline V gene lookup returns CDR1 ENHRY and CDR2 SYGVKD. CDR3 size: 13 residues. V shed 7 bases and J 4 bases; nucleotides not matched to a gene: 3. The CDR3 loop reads CAITSGSYNEQFF. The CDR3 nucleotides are TGTGCCATCACAAGCGGGAGTTACAATGAGCAGTTCTTC.

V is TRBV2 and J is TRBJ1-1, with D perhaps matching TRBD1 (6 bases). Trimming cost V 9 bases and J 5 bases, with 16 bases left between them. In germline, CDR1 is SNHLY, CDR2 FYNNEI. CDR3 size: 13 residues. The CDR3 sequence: CARYREWETEAFF. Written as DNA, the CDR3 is TGTGCCAGGTACAGGGAATGGGAGACTGAAGCTTTCTTT.

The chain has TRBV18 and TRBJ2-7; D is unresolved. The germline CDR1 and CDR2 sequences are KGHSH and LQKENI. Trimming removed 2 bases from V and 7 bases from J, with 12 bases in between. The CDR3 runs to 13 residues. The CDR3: CASSPSWMREQYF. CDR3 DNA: TGTGCCAGCTCACCATCCTGGATGAGGGAGCAGTACTTC.

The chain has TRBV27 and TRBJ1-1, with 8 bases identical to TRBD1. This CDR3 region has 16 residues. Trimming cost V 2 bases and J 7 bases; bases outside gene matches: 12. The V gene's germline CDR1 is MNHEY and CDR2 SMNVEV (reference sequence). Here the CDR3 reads CASSLGLRTGRDEAFF. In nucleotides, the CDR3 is TGTGCCAGCAGTTTAGGACTGCGGACAGGGCGGGATGAAGCTTTCTTT.

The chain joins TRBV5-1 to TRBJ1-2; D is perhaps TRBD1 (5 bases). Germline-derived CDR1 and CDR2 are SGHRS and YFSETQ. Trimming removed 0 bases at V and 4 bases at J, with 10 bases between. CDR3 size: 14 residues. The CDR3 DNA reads TGCGCCAGCAGCTTGGTGCCCAGGGCCTATGGCTACACCTTC. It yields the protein CASSLVPRAYGYTF. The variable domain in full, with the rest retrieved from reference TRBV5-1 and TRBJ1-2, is KAGVTQTPRYLIKTRGQQVTLSCSPISGHRSVSWYQQTPGQGLQFLFEYFSETQRNKGNFPGRFSGRQFSNSRSEMNVSTLELGDSALYLCASSLVPRAYGYTFGSGTRLTVV.

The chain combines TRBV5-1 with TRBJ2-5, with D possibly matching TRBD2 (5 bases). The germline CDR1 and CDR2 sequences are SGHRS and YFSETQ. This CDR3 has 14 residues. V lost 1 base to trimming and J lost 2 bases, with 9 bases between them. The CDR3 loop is CASSLYSGQETQYF. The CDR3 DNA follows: TGCGCCAGCAGCTTGTATTCGGGACAAGAGACCCAGTACTTC.

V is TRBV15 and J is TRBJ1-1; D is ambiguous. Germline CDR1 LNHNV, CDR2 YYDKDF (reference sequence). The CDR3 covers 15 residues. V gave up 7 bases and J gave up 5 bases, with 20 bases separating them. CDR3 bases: TGTGCCACCACCATGGGAGCGGAAGGAGGGACTGAAGCTTTCTTT. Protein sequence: CATTMGAEGGTEAFF.

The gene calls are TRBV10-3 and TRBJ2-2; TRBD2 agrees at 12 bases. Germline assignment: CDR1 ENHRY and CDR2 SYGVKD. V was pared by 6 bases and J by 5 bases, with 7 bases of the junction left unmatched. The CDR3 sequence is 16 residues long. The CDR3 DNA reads TGTGCCATCAGCCCCGCCGGACTAGCGGGAACCGGGGAGCTGTTTTTT. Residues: CAISPAGLAGTGELFF.